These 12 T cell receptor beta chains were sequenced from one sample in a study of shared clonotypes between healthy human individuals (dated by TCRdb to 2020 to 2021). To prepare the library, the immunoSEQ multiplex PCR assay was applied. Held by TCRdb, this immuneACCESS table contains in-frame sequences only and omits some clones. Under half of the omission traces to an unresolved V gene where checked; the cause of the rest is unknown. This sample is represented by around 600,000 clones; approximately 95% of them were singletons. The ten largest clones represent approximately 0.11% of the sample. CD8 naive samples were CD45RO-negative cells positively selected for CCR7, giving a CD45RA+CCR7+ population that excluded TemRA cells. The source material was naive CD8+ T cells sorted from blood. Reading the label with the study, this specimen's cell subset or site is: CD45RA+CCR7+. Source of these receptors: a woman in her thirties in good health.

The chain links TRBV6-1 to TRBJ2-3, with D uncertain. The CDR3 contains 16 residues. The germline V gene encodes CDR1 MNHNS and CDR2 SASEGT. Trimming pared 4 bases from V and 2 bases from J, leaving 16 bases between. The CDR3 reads CASSVRADPFTDTQYF. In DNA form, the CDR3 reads TGTGCCAGCAGTGTCCGGGCCGATCCATTCACAGATACGCAGTATTTT.

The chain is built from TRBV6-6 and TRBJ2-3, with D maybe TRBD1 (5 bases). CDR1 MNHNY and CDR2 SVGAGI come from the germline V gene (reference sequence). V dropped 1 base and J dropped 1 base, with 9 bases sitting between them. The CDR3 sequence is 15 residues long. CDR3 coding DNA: TGTGCCAGCAGTTACTGGCAGGGTGGCACAGATACGCAGTATTTT. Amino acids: CASSYWQGGTDTQYF.

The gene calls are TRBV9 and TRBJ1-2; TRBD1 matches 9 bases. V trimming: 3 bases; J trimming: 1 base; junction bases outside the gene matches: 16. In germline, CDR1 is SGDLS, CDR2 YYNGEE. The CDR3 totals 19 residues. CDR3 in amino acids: CASSGWTGASFEINYGYTF. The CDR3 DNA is TGTGCCAGCAGCGGATGGACAGGGGCCTCCTTTGAGATTAACTATGGCTACACCTTC.

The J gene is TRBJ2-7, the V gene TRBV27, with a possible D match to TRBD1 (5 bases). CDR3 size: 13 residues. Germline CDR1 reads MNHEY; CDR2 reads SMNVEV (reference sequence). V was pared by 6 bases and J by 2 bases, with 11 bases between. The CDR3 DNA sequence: TGTGCCAGCAGCCCAGGGTTCGCCTACGAGCAGTACTTC. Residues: CASSPGFAYEQYF.

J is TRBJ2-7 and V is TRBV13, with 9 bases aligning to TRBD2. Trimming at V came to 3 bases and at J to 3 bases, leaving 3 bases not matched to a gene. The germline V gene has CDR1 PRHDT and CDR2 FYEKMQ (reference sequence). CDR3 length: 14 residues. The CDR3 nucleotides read TGTGCCAGCAGCTTGGGACTAGCCTACTACGAGCAGTACTTC. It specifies CASSLGLAYYEQYF.

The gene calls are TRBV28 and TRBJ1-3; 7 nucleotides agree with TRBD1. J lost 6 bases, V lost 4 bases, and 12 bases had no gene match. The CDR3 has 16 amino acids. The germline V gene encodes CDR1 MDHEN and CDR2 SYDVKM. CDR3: CASSSHSQGMANTIYF. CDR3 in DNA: TGTGCCAGCAGTTCCCACTCACAGGGGATGGCAAACACCATATATTTT.

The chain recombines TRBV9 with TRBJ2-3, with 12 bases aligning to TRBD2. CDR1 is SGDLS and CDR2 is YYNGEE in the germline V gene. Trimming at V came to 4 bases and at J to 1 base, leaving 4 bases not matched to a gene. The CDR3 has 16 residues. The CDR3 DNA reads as TGTGCCAGCAGCAGAGGACTAGCGGGACGCACAGATACGCAGTATTTT. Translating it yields CASSRGLAGRTDTQYF.

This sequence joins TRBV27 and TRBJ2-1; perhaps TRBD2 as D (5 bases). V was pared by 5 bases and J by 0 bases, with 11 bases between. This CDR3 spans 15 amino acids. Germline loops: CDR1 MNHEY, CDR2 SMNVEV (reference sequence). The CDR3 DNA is TGTGCCAGCAGTCCACTGGCGGGCTCCTACAATGAGCAGTTCTTC. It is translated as CASSPLAGSYNEQFF.

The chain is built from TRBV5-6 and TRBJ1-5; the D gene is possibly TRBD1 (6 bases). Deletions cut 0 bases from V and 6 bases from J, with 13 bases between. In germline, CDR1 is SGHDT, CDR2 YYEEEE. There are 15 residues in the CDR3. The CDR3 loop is CASSLGPGGIQPQHF. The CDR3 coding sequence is TGTGCCAGCAGCTTGGGTCCTGGGGGCATTCAGCCCCAGCATTTT.

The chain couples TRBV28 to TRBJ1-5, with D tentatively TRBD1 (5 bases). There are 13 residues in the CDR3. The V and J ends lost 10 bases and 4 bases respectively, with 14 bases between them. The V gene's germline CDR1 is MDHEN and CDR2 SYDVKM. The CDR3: CAISEGLNQPQHF. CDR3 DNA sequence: TGTGCCATAAGCGAGGGGTTGAATCAGCCCCAGCATTTT. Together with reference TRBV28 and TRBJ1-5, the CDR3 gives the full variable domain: DVKVTQSSRYLVKRTGEKVFLECVQDMDHENMFWYRQDPGLGLRLIYFSYDVKMKEKGDIPEGYSVSREKKERFSLILESASTNQTSMYLCAISEGLNQPQHFGDGTRLSIL.

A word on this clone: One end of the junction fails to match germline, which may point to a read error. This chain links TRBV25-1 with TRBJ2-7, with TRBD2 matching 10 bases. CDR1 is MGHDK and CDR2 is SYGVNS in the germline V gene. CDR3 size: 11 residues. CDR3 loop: CASGTGTSVNF. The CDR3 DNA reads TGTGCCAGCGGGACCGGGACTAGCGTTAACTTC.

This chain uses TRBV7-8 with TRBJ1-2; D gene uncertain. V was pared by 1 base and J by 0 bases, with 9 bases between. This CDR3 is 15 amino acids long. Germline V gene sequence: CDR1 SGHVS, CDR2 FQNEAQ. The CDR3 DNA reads TGTGCCAGCAGCTTAGTGCTCGGGGCTAACTATGGCTACACCTTC. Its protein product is CASSLVLGANYGYTF.